The rows below give T cell receptor beta chains drawn from one sample of a study of shared clonotypes between healthy human individuals. Sequenced by immunoSEQ multiplex PCR; TCRdb stores in-frame clones only, minus some. The data show more than 1,200,000 clones, with approximately 98.5% seen just once and around 0.38% held by the top ten. The sequencing sample was made of naive CD4+ T cells sorted from blood. Receptors originate from a man under 40 in good health. CDR3s include the opening cysteine and the closing phenylalanine or tryptophan. A D gene is named only where the DNA matches it firmly. Where a row states a size, it is once, few, many or the class of an expanded clone; other rows omit it.

j_call d_call cdr3_length v_call clone_size cdr3_nt cdr3_aa
TRBJ2-2 . 13 TRBV6-5 . TGTGCCAGCAGTTACGGGGGAACCGGGGAGCTGTTTTTT CASSYGGTGELFF
TRBJ2-7 TRBD2 14 TRBV2 . TGTGCCAATACGGACGGGACTAGCGGCTACGAGCAGTACTTC CANTDGTSGYEQYF
TRBJ2-7 TRBD1 15 TRBV5-4 . TGTGCCAGCAGCTTGGATCCGCGACAGGGGGGCGAGCAGTACTTC CASSLDPRQGGEQYF
TRBJ2-3 . 15 TRBV25-1 . TGTGCCAGCAGTGATGGCAGGGTAAGGGCAGATACGCAGTATTTT CASSDGRVRADTQYF
TRBJ2-7 . 13 TRBV7-2 . TGTGCCAGCAGCTTAGCTAGTTCCTACGAGCAGTACTTC CASSLASSYEQYF
TRBJ2-2 . 19 TRBV11-3 . TGTGCCAGCAGCCCTAGAGGGTGGGAGACCCATCAGAACACCGGGGAGCTGTTTTTT CASSPRGWETHQNTGELFF
TRBJ2-2 . 15 TRBV9 . TGTGCCAGCAGCGTAGAGGTTTTGGACACCGGGGAGCTGTTTTTT CASSVEVLDTGELFF
TRBJ2-7 . 15 TRBV5-8 . TGTGCCAGCAGCTCGGGACTGCTAAGAGTTCGCGAGCAGTACTTC CASSSGLLRVREQYF
TRBJ2-7 TRBD1 16 TRBV5-5 . TGTGCCAGCAGCTTGGCCGGGGACAGGGGGAGGAACGAGCAGTACTTC CASSLAGDRGRNEQYF
TRBJ2-1 TRBD1 14 TRBV7-2 . TGTGCCAGCAACGGACAGGGCTCCTACAATGAGCAGTTCTTC CASNGQGSYNEQFF
TRBJ2-1 . 14 TRBV9 once TGTGCCAGCAGCGGACGGTCATCGCTTAATGAGCAGTTCTTC CASSGRSSLNEQFF
TRBJ2-3 TRBD2 18 TRBV11-2 . TGTGCCAGCAGCTTGGTGAGGACTAGCGGGAGCTACACAGATACGCAGTATTTT CASSLVRTSGSYTDTQYF
TRBJ2-5 TRBD1 17 TRBV7-6 . TGTGCCAGCAGCTTAGGAGTAGCACAGGGGGGCCAAGAGACCCAGTACTTC CASSLGVAQGGQETQYF
TRBJ2-7 . 14 TRBV9 . TGTGCCAGCAGCCCGACAGCGTTGACCTACGAGCAGTACTTC CASSPTALTYEQYF
TRBJ1-2 . 13 TRBV28 . TGTGCCAGCAGTGACAGGATGCCCTATGGCTACACCTTC CASSDRMPYGYTF
TRBJ2-2 TRBD2 14 TRBV5-4 . TGTGCCAGCAGCCCCGGCGGGAGCGGTGGGGAGCTGTTTTTT CASSPGGSGGELFF
TRBJ2-7 . 16 TRBV10-1 . TGCGCCAGCAGTGAAATTCGACTGACGGGAAGATACGAGCAGTACTTC CASSEIRLTGRYEQYF
TRBJ2-4 . 15 TRBV27 . TGTGCCAGCAGTTTATCCTCCCGAGTTCAGGACATTCAGTACTTC CASSLSSRVQDIQYF
TRBJ2-5 TRBD1 18 TRBV7-9 . TGTGCCAGCAGCTCACCGACGACGGACAGGGGAAAGGAAAAGACCCAGTACTTC CASSSPTTDRGKEKTQYF
TRBJ2-1 TRBD2 16 TRBV5-1 . TGCGCCAGCAGCCCCCCGCTAGCGGAATACTACAATGAGCAGTTCTTC CASSPPLAEYYNEQFF
TRBJ1-2 TRBD1 15 TRBV28 . TGTGCCAGCAGTATAGGACAGGCCTCCAACTATGGCTACACCTTC CASSIGQASNYGYTF
TRBJ1-3 TRBD1 15 TRBV5-6 . TGTGCCAGCAGCCTGGGACAGGCCGGAGGAAACACCATATATTTT CASSLGQAGGNTIYF